The 25 T cell receptor beta chains presented below share a single source sample, sequenced in a study of blood T cells in healthy people across ages. With a J-beta primer mix and a sample-barcoded 5' primer, a second PCR ran about 7 to 12 cycles. TCRdb independently ran MiXCR on the 5' RACE reads; one entry per CDR3 protein. Here the sample spans about 640,000 distinct CDR3 sequences, around 41% being singletons. Sequencing was done on a sample of blood. The receptor set was obtained from a man of 80 years or more in good health.

The chain recombines TRBV7-9 with TRBJ2-7; D may be TRBD2 (6 bases). CDR3 length: 16 amino acids. Germline lookup yields CDR1 SEHNR and CDR2 FQNEAQ (reference sequence). Trimming cost V 4 bases and J 7 bases, with 23 bases left between them. The CDR3 spells CASSSTGGWTYNEQYF. CDR3 coding DNA: TGTGCCAGCAGCTCAACTGGGGGGTGGACCTACAATGAGCAGTACTTC.

This sequence joins TRBV19 and TRBJ1-2; D uncertain. V shed 2 bases and J shed 7 bases, with 14 bases lying between them. The CDR3 covers 14 residues. The germline V gene has CDR1 LNHDA and CDR2 SQIVND (reference sequence). The CDR3 coding sequence is TGTGCCAGTAGTATACGGGATCCCTCCCGTGGCTACACCTTC. Its protein product is CASSIRDPSRGYTF.

The chain links TRBV12-3 or TRBV12-4 to TRBJ2-7, with TRBD1 matching over 8 bases. The CDR3 is 15 amino acids. With 7 bases clipped from V and 7 bases from J, the junction kept 15 bases outside the gene matches. The CDR3: CASNPDRAVYNEQYF. Written as DNA, the CDR3 is TGTGCCAGCAACCCGGACAGGGCTGTTTACAATGAGCAGTACTTC.

This clonotype was found once. This chain uses TRBV11-3 with TRBJ1-1, with D perhaps matching TRBD1 (5 bases). This CDR3 contains 20 residues. Germline V gene sequence: CDR1 SGHNT, CDR2 YENEEA. Trimming took 5 bases from V and 0 from J, leaving 28 bases between them. The CDR3 loop reads CASSILLASPNRLLNTEAFF. CDR3 nucleotide sequence: TGTGCCAGCAGCATTTTGTTAGCCTCGCCTAACAGGCTCTTGAACACTGAAGCTTTCTTT.

This clonotype came up a few times. The rearrangement links TRBV28 to TRBJ2-7; TRBD1 or TRBD2 may be the D gene (5 bases each). Germline values: CDR1 MDHEN, CDR2 SYDVKM. Trimming pared 6 bases from V and 0 bases from J, leaving 15 bases between. This CDR3 contains 15 residues. In DNA form, the CDR3 reads TGTGCCAGCAGGGCCGGGACGGCCAGCTCCTACGAGCAGTACTTC. Its protein product is CASRAGTASSYEQYF. Together with reference TRBV28 and TRBJ2-7, the CDR3 gives the full variable domain: DVKVTQSSRYLVKRTGEKVFLECVQDMDHENMFWYRQDPGLGLRLIYFSYDVKMKEKGDIPEGYSVSREKKERFSLILESASTNQTSMYLCASRAGTASSYEQYFGPGTRLTVT.

This clonotype was found a few times. This chain uses TRBV3-1 with TRBJ1-2; D not resolved. This CDR3 spans 12 amino acids. Trimming removed 1 base at V and 8 bases at J, with 8 bases between. CDR1 is LGHDT, CDR2 YNNKEL, per germline (reference sequence). CDR3 DNA: TGTGCCAGCAGCCAAGCTAACGGCGGCTACACCTTC. This gives the protein CASSQANGGYTF. Drawing the rest from reference TRBV3-1 and TRBJ1-2, the complete variable domain is DTAVSQTPKYLVTQMGNDKSIKCEQNLGHDTMYWYKQDSKKFLKIMFSYNNKELIINETVPNRFSPKSPDKAHLNLHINSLELGDSAVYFCASSQANGGYTFGSGTRLTVV.

The CDR3 reads CASSPPTGKQFF. The DNA of the CDR3 is TGTGCCAGCAGCCCCCCTACAGGGAAGCAGTTCTTC. The chain joins TRBV12-3 or TRBV12-4 to TRBJ2-1; tentative D call: TRBD1 (6 bases). This CDR3 contains 12 residues. Trimming pared 6 bases from V and 11 bases from J, leaving 14 bases between.

The gene calls are TRBV19 and TRBJ2-1, with D perhaps matching TRBD1 or TRBD2 (5 bases each). From germline, CDR1 is LNHDA and CDR2 SQIVND (reference sequence). Trimming took off 1 base at V and 0 bases at J, with 7 bases between the two ends. The CDR3 sequence is 15 residues long. The CDR3 loop reads CASSIGGTSYNEQFF. As DNA, the CDR3 is TGTGCCAGTAGTATAGGGGGGACCTCCTACAATGAGCAGTTCTTC.

This chain links TRBV13 with TRBJ2-3, with D possibly TRBD2 on 7 matching bases. CDR1 and CDR2 from the germline V gene are PRHDT and FYEKMQ (reference sequence). The V end was cut by 5 bases, the J end by 2 bases, with 11 bases between. The CDR3 length is 14 residues. The CDR3 reads CASSTGTTTDTQYF. DNA for the CDR3: TGTGCCAGCAGCACAGGGACTACCACAGATACGCAGTATTTT.

In this sample, this clonotype turned up many times. The gene calls are TRBV29-1 and TRBJ2-5; D may be TRBD2 (6 bases). V lost 4 bases and J 5 bases, leaving 14 bases between the germline ends. This CDR3 comprises 13 residues. Germline CDR1 reads SQVTM; CDR2 reads ANQGSEA. The chain's CDR3 is CSVGDSPWETQYF. The CDR3 region has the DNA TGCAGCGTTGGGGACTCGCCGTGGGAGACCCAGTACTTC. Full variable domain (outside the CDR3, taken from reference TRBV29-1 and TRBJ2-5): SAVISQKPSRDICQRGTSLTIQCQVDSQVTMMFWYRQQPGQSLTLIATANQGSEATYESGFVIDKFPISRPNLTFSTLTVSNMSPEDSSIYLCSVGDSPWETQYFGPGTRLLVL.

The V and J genes are TRBV10-3 and TRBJ1-5, with D hard to call. Trimming removed 3 bases from V and 0 bases from J, with 18 bases in between. The CDR3 loop spans 18 amino acids. Germline values: CDR1 ENHRY, CDR2 SYGVKD. The CDR3: CAISDVPQGLYSNQPQHF. CDR3 nucleotides: TGTGCCATCAGTGACGTGCCGCAAGGCCTGTATAGCAATCAGCCCCAGCATTTT.

DNA of the CDR3: TGTGCCAGCAGACACCGGGGGGCCCCAGATACGCAGTATTTT. Its translation is CASRHRGAPDTQYF. This rearrangement joins TRBV6-2 or TRBV6-3 to TRBJ2-3; tentative D call: TRBD2 (7 bases). The ends were cut back, 6 bases at V and 4 bases at J, with 14 bases in the middle. Germline lookup yields CDR1 MNHEY and CDR2 SVGEGT. The CDR3 sequence is 14 residues long.

This clonotype was seen a few times. The chain combines TRBV5-1 with TRBJ1-2; 7 bases align to TRBD1. The V segment lost 4 bases and the J segment 2 bases; nucleotides outside the gene matches: 8. This CDR3 is 15 amino acids long. Looked up from germline, CDR1 is SGHRS and CDR2 is YFSETQ. CDR3 residues: CASSTSQGSNYGYTF. Written as DNA, the CDR3 is TGCGCCAGCAGCACCTCACAGGGGAGCAACTATGGCTACACCTTC.

This clonotype has a single count. This clone may be a read error of a much larger clone one base away. The chain recombines TRBV29-1 with TRBJ2-1; either TRBD1 or TRBD2 may supply D (6 bases each). The CDR3 is 16 amino acids. Germline CDR1 reads SQVTM; CDR2 reads ANQGSEA. Trimming shortened V by 3 bases and J by 2 bases, and 17 bases separated the two germline ends. The DNA of the CDR3 is TGCAGCGTTGAGGGAAGACACGGGGGCCCCTACAATGAGCAGTTCTTC. Its protein product is CSVEGRHGGPYNEQFF.

This sequence joins TRBV2 and TRBJ1-1; D call uncertain. Germline loops: CDR1 SNHLY, CDR2 FYNNEI. V dropped 1 base and J dropped 0 bases, with 6 bases sitting between them. CDR3 length: 14 residues. The CDR3 DNA sequence: TGTGCCAGCAGTGAAGAGACACTGAACACTGAAGCTTTCTTT. Protein: CASSEETLNTEAFF.

For this clonotype: At one end the junction does not follow the germline gene, possibly because of a read error. J is TRBJ2-1 and V is TRBV7-2; 10 nucleotides match TRBD2. Per germline, CDR1 SGHTA and CDR2 FQGNSA. The CDR3 extends over 15 amino acids. CDR3 amino acids: CPSSLSGTSDNEQFF. In DNA form, the CDR3 reads TGTCCCAGCAGCTTAAGTGGGACTAGCGATAATGAGCAGTTCTTC.

For this clonotype: This may arise from a read error, as a much more abundant clone is one base away. The chain employs TRBV29-1 and TRBJ2-7; tentatively, D is TRBD1 (7 bases). Trimming cost V 3 bases and J 13 bases, with 19 bases left between them. This CDR3 spans 12 amino acids. CDR1 is SQVTM, CDR2 ANQGSEA, per germline. The CDR3 DNA reads TGCAGCGTTGACAGGGGGGAAAGCATTCATTACTTC. Its protein product is CSVDRGESIHYF.

This chain joins TRBV6-5 and TRBJ2-7; TRBD2 matches 10 bases. The length of the CDR3 is 16 residues. V shed 1 base, J shed 6 bases, and the junction held 9 bases outside the gene matches. CDR1 and CDR2 from the germline V gene are MNHEY and SVGAGI. The CDR3 nucleotides are TGTGCCAGCAGTTACTTAATTAGCGGGGGGACTTGCGAGCAGTACTTC. This translates into CASSYLISGGTCEQYF.

This chain connects TRBV10-3 to TRBJ1-1; weak D call: TRBD1 (6 bases). The CDR3 loop spans 14 amino acids. CDR1 is ENHRY, CDR2 SYGVKD, per germline. The V and J ends lost 6 bases and 6 bases respectively, with 17 bases between them. The CDR3 sequence is CAIRGKQGNAEAFF. DNA for the CDR3: TGTGCCATCAGGGGGAAACAGGGCAACGCTGAAGCTTTCTTT.

The genes are TRBV24-1 and TRBJ2-5; D may correspond to TRBD1 or TRBD2 (5 bases each). The V gene lost 3 bases and the J gene lost 4 bases, with 11 bases spanning the gap. This CDR3 contains 14 residues. From germline, CDR1 is KGHDR and CDR2 SFDVKD. Written as DNA, the CDR3 is TGTGCCACCAGTGATCCAAGGGACGCAGAGACCCAGTACTTC. This encodes CATSDPRDAETQYF.

This clonotype has just one count. The J gene is TRBJ1-4, the V gene TRBV29-1; D call uncertain. The CDR3 length is 14 residues. Between the trimmed V and J ends, which lost 7 bases and 5 bases, there was a span of 17 bases. From germline, CDR1 is SQVTM and CDR2 ANQGSEA. The CDR3 nucleotides are TGCAGCGCGCTATCCAGAAGCGCAAATGAAAAACTGTTTTTT. Translation: CSALSRSANEKLFF.

CDR3 sequence reads: CSVQRGDSEAYNEQYF. The CDR3 DNA sequence: TGCAGCGTTCAAAGGGGGGACAGTGAAGCCTACAATGAGCAGTACTTC. The chain carries TRBV29-1 and TRBJ2-5; TRBD1 might be the D (7 bases). Germline V CDR1 and CDR2: SQVTM, ANQGSEA. The CDR3 has 16 residues. Trimming cost V 5 bases and J 11 bases, with 30 bases left between them.

This clonotype was recorded at least ten times. This chain joins TRBV4-1 and TRBJ1-6; tentative D call: TRBD1 (6 bases). The germline V gene encodes CDR1 MGHRA and CDR2 YSYEKL. The V end lost 0 bases, the J end lost 8 bases, and 14 bases lay between the germline ends. The CDR3 covers 16 residues. The DNA for the CDR3 is TGCGCCAGCAGCCAAGATCATGGCAGGGGATATTCACCCCTCCACTTT. Its protein is CASSQDHGRGYSPLHF.

The rearrangement links TRBV20-1 to TRBJ1-2, with 7 bases lining up with TRBD1. The germline V gene encodes CDR1 DFQATT and CDR2 SNEGSKA (reference sequence). With V trimmed by 3 bases and J by 8 bases, 18 bases remained unmatched. This CDR3 has 16 residues. The CDR3 spells CSASDSGTGVRGGYTF. CDR3 DNA sequence: TGCAGTGCTAGCGACTCCGGAACAGGGGTGCGAGGAGGCTACACCTTC.

A remark on this clonotype: The junction departs from germline at one end; a sequencing error may be responsible. This chain uses TRBV4-3 with TRBJ2-7; 9 bases are a match to TRBD2. The CDR3 length is 16 residues. From germline, CDR1 is LGHNA and CDR2 YSLEER. The CDR3 loop is CASSQDTGLAGYGQYF. The CDR3, as DNA: TGCGCCAGCAGCCAAGATACGGGACTAGCTGGCTACGGGCAGTACTTC.